This TCR beta chain was documented in a study of CD8 T cells in Susac syndrome. Reverse transcription of roughly 0.5 to 1 ug RNA was carried out with random hexamers. TCRdb re-called the immunoSEQ multiplex PCR reads with MiXCR, one entry per CDR3 protein. The sample shows some 400,000 distinct CDR3 sequences, approximately 89% of them seen only once. The CDR3 sequence is 16 residues long. Germline values: CDR1 SGHRS, CDR2 YFSETQ. V shed 4 bases, J shed 6 bases, and the junction held 11 bases outside the gene matches. This sequence originates from a human donor with multiple sclerosis. The chain links TRBV5-1 to TRBJ2-1; TRBD2 agrees at 9 bases. The sequenced sample consisted of CD8+ T cells from PBMCs. The CDR3 DNA sequence: TGCGCCAGCAGCAGGGATCTAGCGGGACTTGTCAATGAGCAGTTCTTC. Its translation: CASSRDLAGLVNEQFF.